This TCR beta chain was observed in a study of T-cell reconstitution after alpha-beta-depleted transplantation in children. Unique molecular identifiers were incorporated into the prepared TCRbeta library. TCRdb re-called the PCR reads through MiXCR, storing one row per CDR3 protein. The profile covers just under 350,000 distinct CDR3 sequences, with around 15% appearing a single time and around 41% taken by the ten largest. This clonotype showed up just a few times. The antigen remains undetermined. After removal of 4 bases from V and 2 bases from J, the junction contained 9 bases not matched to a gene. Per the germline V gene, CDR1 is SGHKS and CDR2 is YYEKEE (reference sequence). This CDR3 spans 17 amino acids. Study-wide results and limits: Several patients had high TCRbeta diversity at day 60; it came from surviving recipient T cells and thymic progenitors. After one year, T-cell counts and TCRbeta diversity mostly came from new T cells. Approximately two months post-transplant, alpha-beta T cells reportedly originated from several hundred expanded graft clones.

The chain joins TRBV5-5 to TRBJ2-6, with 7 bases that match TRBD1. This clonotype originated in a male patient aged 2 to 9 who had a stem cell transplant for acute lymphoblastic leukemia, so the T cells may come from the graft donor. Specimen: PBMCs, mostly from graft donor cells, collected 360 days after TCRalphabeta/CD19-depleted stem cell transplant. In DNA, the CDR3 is TGTGCCAGCAGCCCTAGGACAGGATGGGCTGGGGCCAACGTCCTGACTTTC. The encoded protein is CASSPRTGWAGANVLTF.